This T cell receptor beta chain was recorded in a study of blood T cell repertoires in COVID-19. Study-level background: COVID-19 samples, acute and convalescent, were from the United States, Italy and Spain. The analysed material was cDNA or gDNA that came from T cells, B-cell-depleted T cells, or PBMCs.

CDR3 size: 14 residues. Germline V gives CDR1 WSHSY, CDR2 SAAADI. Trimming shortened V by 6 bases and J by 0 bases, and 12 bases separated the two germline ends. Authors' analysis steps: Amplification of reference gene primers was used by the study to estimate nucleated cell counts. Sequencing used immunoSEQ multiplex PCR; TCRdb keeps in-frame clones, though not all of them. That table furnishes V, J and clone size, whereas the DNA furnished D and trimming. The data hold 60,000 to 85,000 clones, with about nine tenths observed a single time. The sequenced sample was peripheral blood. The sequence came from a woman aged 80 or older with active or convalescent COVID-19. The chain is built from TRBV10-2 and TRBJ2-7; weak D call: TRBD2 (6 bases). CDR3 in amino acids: CASRVGTDSYEQYF. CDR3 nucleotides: TGCGCCAGCAGGGTGGGGACTGACTCCTACGAGCAGTACTTC.